Listed here are 31 T cell receptor beta chains from one sample, sequenced in a study of cytomegalovirus exposure and HLA in healthy donors. Vbeta (60) and Jbeta (13) primers were used in the PCR. Assay: immunoSEQ multiplex PCR; the TCRdb copy retains only in-frame clones and omits some. The sample consists of around 140,000 clones, around 86% of them appearing once. Material for sequencing was PBMCs. The origin of the receptors is a woman in her 50s in good health and CMV-seropositive.

The chain links TRBV7-2 to TRBJ1-2; TRBD1 matches 7 bases. Per the germline V gene, CDR1 is SGHTA and CDR2 is FQGNSA. V was clipped by 7 bases and J by 4 bases; unmatched bases: 18. CDR3 length equals 17 residues. Here the CDR3 DNA reads TGTGCCAGCACCGACCCGCGGGACAGCCAGAGGTTCTATGGCTACACCTTC. It codes for CASTDPRDSQRFYGYTF.

The genes are TRBV27 and TRBJ2-7, with 7 nucleotides matching TRBD1. The CDR3 consists of 14 residues. Trimming removed 7 bases from V and 6 bases from J; junction bases left unmatched: 12. Germline CDR1 and CDR2: MNHEY and SMNVEV (reference sequence). CDR3 protein: CASTLDRPWGEQYF. DNA of the CDR3: TGTGCCAGCACACTGGACAGGCCCTGGGGCGAGCAGTACTTC.

The chain recombines TRBV4-1 with TRBJ1-1; D is possibly TRBD1 (6 bases). The germline V gene has CDR1 MGHRA and CDR2 YSYEKL. This CDR3 spans 15 amino acids. V was trimmed by 4 bases and J by 5 bases, leaving 17 bases between them. CDR3 bases: TGCGCCAGCAGCCCTTTAGGGGGGGGGCGGACTGAAGCTTTCTTT. Residues: CASSPLGGGRTEAFF.

This chain uses TRBV2 with TRBJ2-4; maybe TRBD1 (5 bases). CDR1 and CDR2 (germline): SNHLY, FYNNEI. V lost 7 bases to trimming and J lost 10 bases, with 17 bases between them. This CDR3 is built from 13 residues. The CDR3 is CASTEGSRGIQYF. The DNA of the CDR3 is TGTGCCAGCACCGAAGGGTCTAGGGGAATTCAGTACTTC.

The J gene is TRBJ2-7, the V gene TRBV29-1; a weak D match, TRBD1 (6 bases). Germline CDR1 SQVTM, CDR2 ANQGSEA. The CDR3 contains 12 residues. The V gene lost 7 bases and the J gene lost 2 bases, with 12 bases spanning the gap. The DNA of the CDR3 is TGCAGCGCTTACAGGGATCCCTACGAGCAGTACTTC. Amino acids: CSAYRDPYEQYF.

V and J are TRBV29-1 and TRBJ2-5; maybe TRBD2 (5 bases). V was cut by 5 bases and J by 4 bases, with 11 bases left in between. This CDR3 has 12 residues. CDR1 and CDR2 from the germline V gene are SQVTM and ANQGSEA. This chain's CDR3 is CSVSGVSETQYF. CDR3 nucleotides: TGCAGCGTTAGCGGCGTGTCAGAGACCCAGTACTTC.

The V and J genes are TRBV5-1 and TRBJ1-2, with D possibly matching TRBD1 (5 bases). The CDR3 length is 16 residues. Trimming took off 1 base at V and 4 bases at J, with 17 bases between the two ends. Germline-derived CDR1 and CDR2 are SGHRS and YFSETQ. DNA for the CDR3: TGCGCCAGCAGCTTGCCCAGGGAGCAGGGAGGCTATGGCTACACCTTC. It yields the protein CASSLPREQGGYGYTF.

V usage is TRBV2 and J usage is TRBJ1-4; TRBD1 aligns across 8 bases. The ends lost 4 bases at V and 7 bases at J; junction bases unmatched: 8. The CDR3 loop spans 15 amino acids. Germline V lookup: CDR1 SNHLY, CDR2 FYNNEI. CDR3 protein: CASSGAGGWGEKLFF. The CDR3 region has the DNA TGTGCCAGCAGTGGAGCAGGGGGCTGGGGTGAAAAACTGTTTTTT.

This sequence joins TRBV2 and TRBJ2-3, with TRBD2 matching 10 bases. This CDR3 is built from 14 residues. The junction had 5 bases not matched to a gene; V was cut back by 7 bases and J by 4 bases. Germline V gene lookup returns CDR1 SNHLY and CDR2 FYNNEI. The CDR3 reads CASKASGSPDTQYF. CDR3 sequence (DNA): TGTGCCAGCAAGGCTAGCGGGAGTCCAGATACGCAGTATTTT.

As DNA, the CDR3 is TGTGCCAGCAGCTTAACGGCAGGGAACATTCAGTACTTC. This gives the protein CASSLTAGNIQYF. The gene calls are TRBV7-3 and TRBJ2-4, with D perhaps TRBD1 (5 bases). The CDR3 is 13 residues long. Germline loops: CDR1 SGHTA, CDR2 FQGTGA. V was shortened by 0 bases and J by 7 bases, with 7 bases between the two germline ends.

This clone was recorded a few times. The chain carries TRBV19 and TRBJ2-7, with TRBD2 identical over 13 bases. The CDR3 is made up of 19 amino acids. Germline V gene lookup returns CDR1 LNHDA and CDR2 SQIVND (reference sequence). The J segment lost 0 bases and the V segment lost 4 bases, leaving 12 bases of the junction unmatched. CDR3 sequence: CASSKRTSGSVGYSYEQYF. Written as DNA, the CDR3 is TGTGCCAGTAGTAAACGGACTAGCGGGAGTGTGGGTTACTCCTACGAGCAGTACTTC.

This chain links TRBV2 with TRBJ2-7, with TRBD2 matching over 14 bases. Germline V gives CDR1 SNHLY, CDR2 FYNNEI. The junction had 11 bases not matched to a gene; V was cut back by 6 bases and J by 7 bases. This CDR3 has 16 amino acids. The DNA of the CDR3 is TGTGCCAGCAGGTTATTTGGGACTAGCGGGAGACGAGAGCAGTACTTC. This gives the protein CASRLFGTSGRREQYF.

This chain uses TRBV4-2 with TRBJ1-3; TRBD1 might be the D (6 bases). Germline V gene data show CDR1 as LGHNA and CDR2 as YNFKEQ. V lost 3 bases and J lost 0, with 15 bases in between. The CDR3 covers 17 residues. CDR3 in amino acids: CASSQANRAFSGNTIYF. CDR3 sequence (DNA): TGTGCCAGCAGCCAGGCAAACAGGGCTTTCTCTGGAAACACCATATATTTT.

V usage is TRBV5-4 and J usage is TRBJ2-5; tentative D call: TRBD2 (6 bases). The germline V gene has CDR1 SGHNT and CDR2 YYREEE (reference sequence). This CDR3 contains 15 residues. Trimming cost V 0 bases and J 4 bases, with 13 bases left between them. CDR3 sequence reads: CASSLEGGALETQYF. The CDR3 DNA sequence: TGTGCCAGCAGCTTGGAGGGCGGGGCCCTAGAGACCCAGTACTTC.

The chain has TRBV7-2 and TRBJ2-2; D might be TRBD2 (6 bases). The CDR3 is 15 residues long. Germline CDR1 and CDR2: SGHTA and FQGNSA. Between the trimmed V and J ends, which lost 5 bases and 7 bases, there was a span of 17 bases. This CDR3 is CASSLTTSIIGELFF. CDR3 sequence (DNA): TGTGCCAGCAGCCTCACCACTAGCATTATCGGGGAGCTGTTTTTT.

The rearrangement uses TRBV6-6 and TRBJ2-1, with D maybe TRBD2 (6 bases). V was shortened by 0 bases and J by 5 bases, with 8 bases between the two germline ends. CDR1 and CDR2 from the germline V gene are MNHNY and SVGAGI (reference sequence). The CDR3 length is 14 residues. This CDR3 reads CASSYSEGNNEQFF. CDR3 coding DNA: TGTGCCAGCAGTTACTCGGAGGGAAACAATGAGCAGTTCTTC.

The chain recombines TRBV7-2 with TRBJ1-4, with 7 bases lining up with TRBD1. Germline trimming cut 6 bases from V and 5 bases from J; bases unmatched to any gene: 12. The V gene's germline CDR1 is SGHTA and CDR2 FQGNSA. The CDR3 contains 16 residues. The CDR3 DNA is TGTGCCAGCAGTCATGCTTCGGGACAGCCAAATGAAAAACTGTTTTTT. This translates into CASSHASGQPNEKLFF.

The count of this clone is one. V gene TRBV11-2 combines with J gene TRBJ2-5; no definite D call. In germline, CDR1 is SGHAT, CDR2 FQNNGV. The CDR3 extends over 13 amino acids. The V and J ends lost 2 bases and 1 base respectively, with 5 bases between them. Written as DNA, the CDR3 is TGTGCCAGCAGCTTAAACAGCCAAGAGACCCAGTACTTC. Residues: CASSLNSQETQYF.

This clone has only a few counts. V is TRBV11-2 and J is TRBJ2-7; D is possibly TRBD2 (5 bases). CDR1 is SGHAT, CDR2 FQNNGV, per germline. The V and J ends lost 3 bases and 4 bases respectively, with 22 bases between them. The CDR3 covers 17 residues. CDR3 sequence (DNA): TGTGCCAGCAGCTTGTTCGGTGCGGAGGACCCCATATACGAGCAGTACTTC. It codes for CASSLFGAEDPIYEQYF.

The chain carries TRBV9 and TRBJ1-2; D is ambiguous. This CDR3 has 17 residues. Trimming left V 3 bases short and J 0 bases short, with 18 bases between. Germline V gene sequence: CDR1 SGDLS, CDR2 YYNGEE. The CDR3 is CASSGGSREKTNYGYTF. The CDR3 bases are TGTGCCAGCAGCGGAGGTTCCCGGGAGAAGACTAACTATGGCTACACCTTC.

The chain has TRBV28 and TRBJ1-2; TRBD1 aligns across 10 bases. This CDR3 is 19 amino acids long. CDR1 is MDHEN and CDR2 is SYDVKM in the germline V gene. V lost 6 bases to trimming and J lost 1 base; unmatched junction nucleotides: 17. CDR3 sequence: CASRQDFGTGEIFNYGYTF. The CDR3 bases are TGTGCCAGCAGACAAGATTTCGGGACAGGGGAAATTTTTAACTATGGCTACACCTTC.

The chain joins TRBV18 to TRBJ1-1; D gene ambiguous. Germline values: CDR1 KGHSH, CDR2 LQKENI. CDR3 size: 14 residues. Deletions cut 2 bases from V and 3 bases from J, with 10 bases between. The CDR3 coding sequence is TGTGCCAGCTCACCATCCATGCGGGACACTGAAGCTTTCTTT. Encoded protein: CASSPSMRDTEAFF.

This clone occurred once. The J gene is TRBJ2-7, the V gene TRBV5-1; 7 bases line up with TRBD1. The CDR3 has 14 residues. Germline trimming cut 0 bases from V and 4 bases from J; bases unmatched to any gene: 4. In germline, CDR1 is SGHRS, CDR2 YFSETQ. This CDR3 is CASSLAQGVYEQYF. CDR3 coding DNA: TGCGCCAGCAGCTTGGCCCAGGGGGTTTACGAGCAGTACTTC.

The chain couples TRBV29-1 to TRBJ2-1; 10 nucleotides match TRBD2. V lost 4 bases, J lost 2 bases, and 8 bases stayed unmatched. Germline CDR1 SQVTM, CDR2 ANQGSEA. This CDR3 has 16 amino acids. The CDR3 is CSVGTSGGRAYNEQFF. CDR3 in DNA: TGCAGCGTTGGGACTAGCGGTGGCAGAGCCTACAATGAGCAGTTCTTC.

This chain links TRBV6-5 with TRBJ1-1; 8 bases match TRBD1. The CDR3 loop spans 14 amino acids. The J segment lost 4 bases and the V segment lost 6 bases, leaving 7 bases of the junction unmatched. Germline V gene data show CDR1 as MNHEY and CDR2 as SVGAGI. CDR3 DNA sequence: TGTGCCAGCAGCCAAGGACAGGGTAGCACTGAAGCTTTCTTT. Amino acids: CASSQGQGSTEAFF.

This chain links TRBV5-1 with TRBJ2-1, with 8 bases matching TRBD1. The CDR3 has 13 amino acids. After removal of 7 bases from V and 7 bases from J, the junction contained 7 bases not matched to a gene. Per germline, CDR1 SGHRS and CDR2 YFSETQ. CDR3 nucleotides: TGCGCCAGCCGTCCCGGACAGGGTAATGAGCAGTTCTTC. Its protein is CASRPGQGNEQFF. Variable domain in full (rest from reference TRBV5-1 and TRBJ2-1): KAGVTQTPRYLIKTRGQQVTLSCSPISGHRSVSWYQQTPGQGLQFLFEYFSETQRNKGNFPGRFSGRQFSNSRSEMNVSTLELGDSALYLCASRPGQGNEQFFGPGTRLTVL.

The V and J genes are TRBV29-1 and TRBJ2-5, with a tentative D call TRBD2 (6 bases). The CDR3 is made up of 13 amino acids. Trimming stripped 1 base from V and 4 bases from J, with 10 bases between. The germline gives CDR1 SQVTM, CDR2 ANQGSEA. The CDR3 nucleotides read TGCAGCGTTGAAGTGGGAGGTGGAGAGACCCAGTACTTC. It specifies CSVEVGGGETQYF.

V is TRBV5-1 and J is TRBJ2-7; 7 bases align to TRBD1. CDR1 and CDR2 (germline): SGHRS, YFSETQ. The ends lost 0 bases at V and 7 bases at J; junction bases unmatched: 7. CDR3 size: 14 residues. The CDR3 is CASSLEGGLGEQYF. CDR3 nucleotides: TGCGCCAGCAGCTTGGAAGGGGGCCTGGGGGAGCAGTACTTC.

The count of this clone is one. The chain carries TRBV5-5 and TRBJ2-1, with D possibly TRBD1 on 5 matching bases. Germline CDR1 SGHKS, CDR2 YYEKEE (reference sequence). V lost 1 base to trimming and J lost 2 bases, with 10 bases between them. The CDR3 is 15 amino acids. CDR3 DNA sequence: TGTGCCAGCAGCTTGAGCAGGGTCACCTACAATGAGCAGTTCTTC. Protein product: CASSLSRVTYNEQFF.

V gene TRBV4-1 combines with J gene TRBJ1-2; 7 nucleotides align to TRBD1. Trimming took 4 bases from V and 10 from J; bases not matched to a gene: 12. Germline-derived CDR1 and CDR2 are MGHRA and YSYEKL. This CDR3 region has 14 residues. The CDR3 is CASSPPGQPSPYTF. DNA for the CDR3: TGCGCCAGCAGCCCTCCGGGACAGCCTTCCCCCTACACCTTC.

The V gene is TRBV6-5, the J gene TRBJ2-4, with 11 bases lining up with TRBD2. The CDR3 has 14 residues. J lost 10 bases, V lost 4 bases, and 6 bases had no gene match. Germline CDR1 reads MNHEY; CDR2 reads SVGAGI. DNA for the CDR3: TGTGCCAGCAGTTCCGGTAGCGGGAGGGTAATTCAGTACTTC. Translation gives CASSSGSGRVIQYF.